Shown below are 9 T cell receptor beta chains from a single sample sequenced in a study of T cells in women clearing cervical HPV infection. The repertoire was sequenced with immunoSEQ multiplex PCR; TCRdb's copy has only in-frame clones and lacks some. The table lists more than 9,500 clones. Sequenced material: blood buffy coat. These TCRs come from a woman aged 18-69 years with a cervical HPV16 infection that either progressed to CIN3+ or cleared (not recorded which).

In regard to this clone: The observed sequence ends 3 residues before the CDR3 terminus, with the missing tail filled in from the germline J gene. The chain employs TRBV7-2 and TRBJ1-2; D call uncertain. Germline V gene sequence: CDR1 SGHTA, CDR2 FQGNSA. The CDR3 extends over 15 amino acids. The CDR3: CASSFSGLGTDTYTF. The DNA read from the CDR3 is TGTGCCAGCAGCTTTAGCGGGCTAGGCACAGATACG.

Notes on this clone: The read comes to an end 3 residues before the CDR3 does, leaving the germline J gene to fill in the end. This chain uses TRBV6-2 or TRBV6-3 with TRBJ2-5; 8 nucleotides line up with TRBD1. CDR1 is MNHEY, CDR2 SVGEGT, per germline. This CDR3 comprises 15 residues. V lost 4 bases and J lost 0; bases outside the gene matches: 4. The CDR3 DNA, read in part, is TGTGCCAGCAGTTTCCAGGGGGCCCACCAAGAGACC. Translated, it gives CASSFQGAHQET. The whole CDR3 sequence is CASSFQGAHQETQYF.

Comments on this clone: The read ends 3 residues shy of where the CDR3 ends; the end is completed using the germline J gene. The chain joins TRBV30 to TRBJ1-2; 8 bases line up with TRBD1. CDR1 and CDR2 from the germline V gene are GTSNPN and SVGIG (reference sequence). This CDR3 has 14 residues. The CDR3 here is CAWSGTGGGYDYTF. The CDR3 DNA, read in part, is TGTGCCTGGAGTGGAACAGGGGGAGGCTACGAC. The variable domain in full, completed from reference TRBV30 and TRBJ1-2, reads SQTIHQWPATLVQPVGSPLSLECTVEGTSNPNLYWYRQAAGRGLQLLFYSVGIGQISSEVPQNLSASRPQDRQFILSSKKLLLSDSGFYLCAWSGTGGGYDYTFGSGTRLTVV.

Judged by frequency, this clone is medium-sized (0.01 to 0.1%). The CDR3 goes on 3 residues after the read ends, and that part is filled in from the germline J gene. The rearrangement uses TRBV6-2 or TRBV6-3 and TRBJ2-5; tentatively, D is TRBD1 (5 bases). The CDR3 extends over 14 amino acids. The germline V gene has CDR1 MNHEY and CDR2 SVGEGT. V was clipped by 3 bases and J by 2 bases, with 10 bases between them. CDR3: CASSYSQGQETQYF. The CDR3 DNA, read in part, is TGTGCCAGCAGTTATTCGCAGGGACAAGAGACC.

As concerns this clone: The read gets to within 3 residues of the CDR3 end, and the germline J gene fills in the rest. This rearrangement joins TRBV10-3 to TRBJ2-2; 8 bases line up with TRBD1. The CDR3 runs to 13 residues. The germline CDR1 and CDR2 sequences are ENHRY and SYGVKD. The DNA read from the CDR3 is TGTGCCATCAGTTCTCGGACAGGGTCTGAG. It codes for CAISSRTGSE. The whole CDR3 region reads CAISSRTGSELFF.

This clone is labeled medium-sized (0.01 to 0.1%) based on frequency. The observed sequence ends 3 residues before the CDR3 terminus, with the missing tail filled in from the germline J gene. The rearrangement joins TRBV7-3 to TRBJ2-1, with 8 nucleotides matching TRBD2. Germline values: CDR1 SGHTA, CDR2 FQGTGA. Germline trimming cut 4 bases from V and 3 bases from J; bases unmatched to any gene: 8. The CDR3 is 16 amino acids. The CDR3 DNA, read in part, is TGTGCCAGCAGCTCTTCAGCGGGGGCTAACTACAATGAG. It specifies CASSSSAGANYNE. The CDR3, in full, reads CASSSSAGANYNEQFF.

As to this clone: The read terminates 3 residues ahead of where the CDR3 ends, so the germline J gene completes it. J is TRBJ2-2 and V is TRBV5-1, with TRBD1 matching 9 bases. Per the germline V gene, CDR1 is SGHRS and CDR2 is YFSETQ. V was clipped by 6 bases and J by 6 bases; unmatched bases: 9. The CDR3 is 15 amino acids. The sequenced CDR3 bases are TGCGCCAGCAACGACATGGGACAGGGCTCCGGGGAG. Protein product: CASNDMGQGSGE. The entire CDR3 protein reads CASNDMGQGSGELFF.

In the case of this clone: The read terminates 3 residues ahead of where the CDR3 ends, so the germline J gene completes it. J is TRBJ2-2 and V is TRBV19; D not resolved. CDR3 length equals 17 residues. CDR1 LNHDA and CDR2 SQIVND come from the germline V gene (reference sequence). The CDR3 DNA, read in part, is TGTGCCAGTAGTATAGATCCGGCAGGCTCCTATAATTCACCG. It specifies CASSIDPAGSYNSP. The whole CDR3 protein reads CASSIDPAGSYNSPLFF.

A remark on this clone: The observed sequence ends 3 residues before the CDR3 terminus, with the missing tail filled in from the germline J gene. This sequence joins TRBV6-1 and TRBJ1-1; a weak D match, TRBD1 (5 bases). Germline loops: CDR1 MNHNS, CDR2 SASEGT. This CDR3 region has 13 residues. V dropped 1 base and J dropped 3 bases, with 6 bases sitting between them. The sequenced CDR3 bases are TGTGCCAGCAGTGAAGAGGGGTACACTGAA. It yields the protein CASSEEGYTE. The whole CDR3 region reads CASSEEGYTEAFF.